Sequencing of this TCR beta chain was carried out in a study of cytomegalovirus exposure and HLA in healthy donors (dated by TCRdb to about 2017). General notes on the study: According to an earlier analysis of 587 of the donors, roughly 180 million T cells yielded roughly 110 million unique TCR beta sequences and around 280 Gb of sequence data. About 300 gigabases of sequencing data and approximately 85 million unique TCR sequences were included in an early release covering 500 to 750 HLA-typed donors. The genetic ancestry cluster associated with self-reported Caucasian donors included over 65% of the roughly 360 genotyped donors. The study was designed to test whether signatures of past pathogen exposure could be identified by cataloging public T cell receptors. The study used immunosequencing to profile the T cell repertoires of some 600 subjects and linked those repertoires to cytomegalovirus serostatus. Along with the approximately 650-subject first cohort, a separate validation cohort of 120 different subjects was used. High-throughput TCR immunosequencing, statistical association of individual TCRs with disease status, and machine learning were combined to predict cytomegalovirus infection status. To study patterns of TCR occurrence, a later analysis re-analyzed previously published TCR beta repertoires from 666 donors and added high-resolution HLA genotyping. Rather than drawing on any new phenotypic data, the later analysis identified candidate immune exposures from TCR beta sequences and the way those sequences occurred across donors. To decide whether each TCR beta V gene segment behaved as functional or pseudogenic, an earlier analysis of 587 of the donors relied on high-throughput TCR beta sequencing. Donor age, sex, ethnicity and CMV serostatus were compiled together with the repertoire data. A later genetic analysis used genome-wide SNP genotypes for about three fifths of the 666 donors, treating that subset as a discovery cohort. Every repertoire in the discovery cohort had been generated on one and the same sequencing platform. HLA typing covered class I and class II loci at four-digit resolution. Typing coverage varied by locus: roughly 629-640 donors for A, B, C, DRB1 and DQB1; 522 for DQA1; about 590 for DPA1; fewer than 480 for DPB1. About five DR-DQ haplotypes were handled as single units for association and clustering because linkage in the cohort was strong. Among roughly 400 genotyped donors of the cohort, an average of 235,054 unique TCR beta nucleotide sequences were sequenced per donor, approximately 20% of them non-productive. Overall results and qualifications from the work: In an earlier analysis of about 550 of the donors, most TCR beta V segments were observed in productive rearrangements about 90% or about 30% of the time, broadly matching IMGT annotations. In this cohort, only TCR beta chains were sequenced, and detectable features were limited by the absence of alpha or paired-chain data. The study gave a list of more than 150 TCR beta chains associated with cytomegalovirus. When HLA alleles, especially DR and DQ, strongly co-occurred, attributing TCR associations to individual alleles was difficult. A further reported finding was that TCR beta sequences accurately predicted the HLA-A and HLA-B alleles for most subjects in the first cohort. While some public TCRs were present in many individuals, most TCR sequences turned up only very rarely across donors. Sequencing depth was assumed to be roughly uniform across donors in the presence/absence analyses, though that assumption may not hold. A group of highly shared sequence variants was considered likely to be a technical artifact of the sequencing pipeline. A later analysis found that most CMV-associated TCR beta chains appeared HLA-restricted, with HLA associations seemingly driven largely by CMV exposure. A later genetic analysis reported fewer N-insertions in productive TCRs among donors in an Asian-associated ancestry cluster than the roughly 640-donor mean. Immune exposure information for the cohort was limited to CMV serostatus. A later analysis associated about 18,000 TCR beta sequences with specific HLA alleles at a false discovery rate of 0.05. Correlated functional status among segregating V segments might reflect linkage disequilibrium, but an unknown experimental factor could not be ruled out. In a later analysis, TCR association rates were found to vary across HLA loci, with the most associated TCRs seen for DRB1 alleles and the fewest for HLA-C alleles. Some IMGT-functional V segments, including TRBV6-2 and TRBV6-3, could not be distinguished by the 87-base-pair reads and were therefore excluded. A later genetic analysis associated a missense DCLRE1C variant with V-gene and J-gene trimming of TCR beta chains, and an independent cohort replicated the association. According to a later analysis, parvovirus B19, influenza, CMV and Epstein-Barr virus appeared linked to several top co-occurrence clusters. Seventeen rarely observed V segments, including chromosome 9 orphons, were excluded from the earlier analysis of about 600 of the donors because counts were too low. A later analysis found that HLA-associated TCR beta chains were more clonally expanded and had lower generation probabilities than equally common non-associated chains. The classifier was reported to diagnose cytomegalovirus status with high specificity and sensitivity in both the original cohort and the validation cohort. HLA typing was unavailable for some donors at each locus, so association tests used only the typed subset. It was suggested by the authors that the approach could potentially be generalized to other disease states and immunological phenotypes. In vitro tests confirmed that a few of the cytomegalovirus-associated TCR beta chains recognize cytomegalovirus antigens.

Library creation used the immunoSEQ multiplex PCR assay. For the multiplex PCR, a mixture combining 60 forward primers for TCR Vbeta segments and 13 reverse primers for TCR Jbeta segments was used. Amplification of the CDR3 region of rearranged TCR beta genes was performed with a multiplex PCR assay on genomic DNA. The Illumina HiSeq System was used to sequence the amplified TCR beta libraries as 87-base-pair reads. In the authors' own workflow: In a later analysis, some 80 million unique TCR beta chains were counted across the roughly 670 repertoires, and about 9.9 million of these chains were shared by at least two donors. A nearest-neighbor algorithm error-corrected the raw reads and collapsed the reads into unique sequences, merging closely related sequences to remove PCR and sequencing errors. V, D and J gene segments were assigned by aligning CDR3 sequences to IMGT reference sequences. Each retained sequence needed at least a six-nucleotide match to both a V gene segment and a J gene segment. Rearrangements were classified as productive when the CDR3 lacked stop codons and remained in frame with V and J, and all other rearrangements were classified as non-productive. Following IMGT convention, CDR3 was defined as the stretch from the second conserved V-encoded cysteine up to the conserved J-encoded phenylalanine. The earlier analysis of 500 to 600 of the donors excluded sequences that lacked an unambiguous match to a single V gene segment. An earlier analysis of fewer than 750 of the donors classified V segments as functional when productive rearrangements were above 56.7% and as segregating when the standard deviation between donors was above 5%. A statistical classification framework was built to diagnose cytomegalovirus status from the catalog of TCR beta chain sequences. In a later analysis, V and J genes were assigned by comparing TCR nucleotide sequences against IMGT/GENE-DB human TR gene sequences. In a later analysis, CDR3 sequences and most-parsimonious VDJ recombination scenarios were assigned using the TCRdist pipeline. In a later analysis, each TCR beta chain was defined by its CDR3 amino acid sequence together with its V-gene family, and reads lacking a unique V-gene family were excluded. In a later analysis, 450 to 600 highly shared, low-generation-probability nucleotide sequences were removed to address suspected cross-contamination and a sequencing artifact. In a later analysis, a clonal expansion index for each public chain was calculated from normalized within-repertoire ranks of inferred template counts. Generation probabilities in a later analysis came from a VDJ recombination model fitted to out-of-frame rearrangements, and those results were checked against IGoR. A later analysis scored TCR-TCR, TCR-HLA and TCR-CMV co-occurrence with hypergeometric tests, applying a repertoire-size bias correction to TCR pairs. False discovery rates were estimated in a later analysis by permuting HLA or CMV assignments 20 times. In a later analysis, co-occurring TCRs were grouped using DBSCAN, with TCRdist sequence similarity added in when clustering inside HLA-allele-positive subsets. For co-occurrence clustering, repertoires with fewer than 30,000 or more than 120,000 public chains were excluded, along with a handful of repertoires with anomalous nucleotide sharing. The immuneACCESS repertoire file appears here via TCRdb, limited to in-frame rearrangements. These files lack a portion of the clones; in checked studies, under half of the deficit traces to unresolved V genes, and the cause of the others is not known. Clonal size and the V and J genes are those of that table, whereas D and trimming came from the DNA. The table for this sample lists around 140,000 clones. The leading ten clones occupy 0.75% to 1% of the sample.

A remark on this clone: Its antigen remains undetermined.

V and J are truncated by 3 bases and 0 bases respectively, leaving an intervening sequence of 8 bases. CDR1 SGHTA and CDR2 FQGNSA were looked up in the germline V gene. The CDR3 numbers 14 residues from cysteine through phenylalanine. Only CDR3 DNA remains: 42 bases, in frame from the first base. In total, 600 or so healthy bone marrow donors made up the cohort. All cohort members were sampled while nominally healthy, although unrecorded immune exposures were likely present. The donor was CMV seronegative and belonged to the group of roughly 330 seronegative cohort members. A peripheral blood sample was collected from each donor, and TCR beta sequencing was performed on peripheral blood mononuclear cells. The Qiagen DNeasy Blood Extraction Kit was used to extract genomic DNA from the blood cell samples.

Sequencing was performed on PBMCs. This clonotype was sampled from a male donor in good health and CMV-seronegative. The V gene is TRBV7-2 and the J gene is TRBJ1-1; the D gene is possibly TRBD1, with 5 bases matching. The CDR3 region reads CASSLGPLNTEAFF. In nucleotide form, the sequence is TGTGCCAGCAGCTTGGGGCCCCTGAACACTGAAGCTTTCTTT.